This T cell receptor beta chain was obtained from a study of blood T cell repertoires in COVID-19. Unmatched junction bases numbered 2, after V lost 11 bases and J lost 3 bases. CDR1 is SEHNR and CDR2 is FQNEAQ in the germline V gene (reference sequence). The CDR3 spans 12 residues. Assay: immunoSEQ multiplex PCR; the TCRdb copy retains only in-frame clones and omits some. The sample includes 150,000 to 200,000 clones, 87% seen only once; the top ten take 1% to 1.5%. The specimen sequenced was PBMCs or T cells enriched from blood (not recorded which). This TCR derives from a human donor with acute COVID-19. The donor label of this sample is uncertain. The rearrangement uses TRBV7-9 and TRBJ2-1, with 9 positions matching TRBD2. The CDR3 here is CAGGGDYNEQFF. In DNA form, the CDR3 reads TGTGCCGGCGGGGGGGACTACAATGAGCAGTTCTTC.